The rows below give T cell receptor beta chains drawn from one sample of a study of T cells after posttransplantation cyclophosphamide. Method: immunoSEQ multiplex PCR; TCRdb's copy keeps in-frame clones and lacks some. The sample has approximately 8,000 clones, none seen only once. This material consisted of PBMCs, taken after allogeneic stem cell transplant with posttransplant cyclophosphamide. These receptors were obtained from a male patient in his late teens or twenties who received an allogeneic stem cell transplant from an unrelated donor, was CMV-positive, and had acute and chronic GVHD. The T cells may come from the graft donor. The CDR3 runs from the conserved cysteine through the conserved F or W. The D gene is left open where the match is weak. Clone size is stated in some rows and not others, as once, few, many or a class when expanded.

v_gene: TRBV29-1; j_gene: TRBJ1-2; len: 13; abundance: many; d_gene: -; CDR3aa: CSVDNSINYGYTF; CDR3nt: TGCAGCGTTGACAACTCCATCAACTATGGCTACACCTTC
v_gene: TRBV2; j_gene: TRBJ2-3; len: 15; abundance: many; d_gene: TRBD2; CDR3aa: CASLSSGGAGDTQYF; CDR3nt: TGTGCCAGCTTGTCTAGCGGGGGGGCCGGAGATACGCAGTATTTT
v_gene: TRBV28; j_gene: TRBJ1-2; len: 15; abundance: many; d_gene: -; CDR3aa: CASSPPEQGSRGYTF; CDR3nt: TGTGCCAGCAGTCCACCAGAACAGGGTTCAAGGGGCTACACCTTC
v_gene: TRBV7-6; j_gene: TRBJ1-6; len: 15; abundance: many; d_gene: -; CDR3aa: CASSPVQGSNSPLHF; CDR3nt: TGTGCCAGCAGCCCAGTGCAGGGATCCAATTCACCCCTCCACTTT
v_gene: TRBV5-1; j_gene: TRBJ1-1; len: 15; abundance: medium-sized; d_gene: -; CDR3aa: CASSLGFGGPFEAFF; CDR3nt: TGCGCCAGCAGCTTGGGGTTCGGGGGGCCATTCGAAGCTTTCTTT
v_gene: TRBV7-9; j_gene: TRBJ2-7; len: 16; abundance: many; d_gene: TRBD1; CDR3aa: CASSLVGQGETYEQYF; CDR3nt: TGTGCCAGCAGCTTAGTAGGACAGGGGGAAACCTACGAGCAGTACTTC
v_gene: TRBV7-9; j_gene: TRBJ1-6; len: 16; abundance: many; d_gene: -; CDR3aa: CASSSRGGAGNSPLHF; CDR3nt: TGTGCCAGCAGCTCCCGAGGCGGAGCCGGAAATTCACCCCTCCACTTT
v_gene: TRBV7-2; j_gene: TRBJ1-1; len: 12; abundance: medium-sized; d_gene: -; CDR3aa: CASSSSAREAFF; CDR3nt: TGTGCCAGCAGCTCCTCAGCGAGGGAGGCTTTCTTT
v_gene: TRBV7-2; j_gene: TRBJ2-1; len: 16; abundance: many; d_gene: TRBD1; CDR3aa: CASSLAGTGFDNEQFF; CDR3nt: TGTGCCAGCAGCCTCGCCGGGACAGGGTTTGACAATGAGCAGTTCTTC
v_gene: TRBV12-5; j_gene: TRBJ2-5; len: 15; abundance: medium-sized; d_gene: TRBD1; CDR3aa: CASGLVQGALETQYF; CDR3nt: TGTGCTAGTGGTTTGGTACAGGGGGCATTGGAGACCCAGTACTTC
v_gene: TRBV7-8; j_gene: TRBJ2-1; len: 13; abundance: many; d_gene: -; CDR3aa: CASSLQGYNEQFF; CDR3nt: TGTGCCAGCAGTTTACAGGGCTACAATGAGCAGTTCTTC
v_gene: TRBV10-1; j_gene: TRBJ2-3; len: 17; abundance: many; d_gene: TRBD2; CDR3aa: CASSDLLGLAKTDTQYF; CDR3nt: TGCGCCAGCAGTGATCTCCTCGGACTAGCTAAAACAGATACGCAGTATTTT
v_gene: TRBV28; j_gene: TRBJ2-3; len: 13; abundance: -; d_gene: TRBD1; CDR3aa: CASSRDSSDTQYF; CDR3nt: TGTGCCAGCAGTCGGGACAGCTCAGATACGCAGTATTTT
v_gene: TRBV5-6; j_gene: TRBJ1-3; len: 16; abundance: many; d_gene: -; CDR3aa: CASSLNGGRSGNTIYF; CDR3nt: TGTGCCAGCAGCTTGAATGGGGGCCGATCTGGAAACACCATATATTTT
v_gene: TRBV11-2; j_gene: TRBJ2-7; len: 14; abundance: many; d_gene: -; CDR3aa: CASSLSDSYYEQYF; CDR3nt: TGTGCCAGCAGCCTAAGTGACTCCTACTACGAGCAGTACTTC
v_gene: TRBV7-2; j_gene: TRBJ2-2; len: 11; abundance: many; d_gene: TRBD1; CDR3aa: CASSPDRALFF; CDR3nt: TGTGCCAGCAGCCCGGACAGGGCTCTGTTTTTT
v_gene: TRBV5-6; j_gene: TRBJ1-6; len: 15; abundance: many; d_gene: TRBD1; CDR3aa: CASSLGRTGDSPLHF; CDR3nt: TGTGCCAGCAGCTTAGGTAGGACAGGGGATTCACCCCTCCACTTT
v_gene: TRBV25-1; j_gene: TRBJ1-3; len: 15; abundance: many; d_gene: -; CDR3aa: CASQVQGQSGNTIYF; CDR3nt: TGTGCCAGCCAGGTCCAGGGGCAATCTGGAAACACCATATATTTT
v_gene: TRBV19; j_gene: TRBJ1-2; len: 14; abundance: many; d_gene: TRBD1; CDR3aa: CASSTPGTVYGYTF; CDR3nt: TGTGCCAGTAGTACTCCCGGGACAGTCTATGGCTACACCTTC
v_gene: TRBV9; j_gene: TRBJ2-3; len: 16; abundance: many; d_gene: TRBD2; CDR3aa: CASSVGSGGPTDTQYF; CDR3nt: TGTGCCAGCAGCGTAGGTTCGGGGGGGCCCACAGATACGCAGTATTTT
v_gene: TRBV19; j_gene: TRBJ1-6; len: 15; abundance: many; d_gene: -; CDR3aa: CASSIQGLDNSPLHF; CDR3nt: TGTGCCAGTAGTATACAGGGATTGGATAATTCACCCCTCCACTTT
v_gene: TRBV11-2; j_gene: TRBJ2-1; len: 17; abundance: many; d_gene: TRBD2; CDR3aa: CASTQMVGGGAHNEQFF; CDR3nt: TGTGCCAGCACCCAAATGGTCGGCGGGGGGGCCCACAATGAGCAGTTCTTC
v_gene: TRBV2; j_gene: TRBJ1-5; len: 15; abundance: many; d_gene: -; CDR3aa: CASSSGGRGNQPQHF; CDR3nt: TGTGCCAGCAGTAGTGGTGGGAGAGGCAATCAGCCCCAGCATTTT
v_gene: TRBV7-2; j_gene: TRBJ2-4; len: 19; abundance: many; d_gene: -; CDR3aa: CASSFLGTNHLLAKNIQYF; CDR3nt: TGTGCCAGCAGCTTTCTCGGGACAAACCACCTACTAGCCAAAAACATTCAGTACTTC
v_gene: TRBV4-1; j_gene: TRBJ1-5; len: 15; abundance: many; d_gene: -; CDR3aa: CASRTDLYSNQPQHF; CDR3nt: TGCGCCAGCAGGACAGACCTTTATAGCAATCAGCCCCAGCATTTT
v_gene: TRBV11-3; j_gene: TRBJ2-1; len: 15; abundance: many; d_gene: TRBD2; CDR3aa: CASSEAPGLANEQFF; CDR3nt: TGTGCCAGCAGCGAGGCGCCGGGACTAGCAAATGAGCAGTTCTTC
v_gene: TRBV6-1; j_gene: TRBJ2-2; len: 12; abundance: many; d_gene: -; CDR3aa: CASSERTGELFF; CDR3nt: TGTGCCAGCAGTGAGCGCACCGGGGAGCTGTTTTTT
v_gene: TRBV6-5; j_gene: TRBJ2-7; len: 14; abundance: -; d_gene: TRBD2; CDR3aa: CASTRRGVNYEQYF; CDR3nt: TGTGCCAGCACCAGACGGGGGGTGAACTACGAGCAGTACTTC
v_gene: TRBV2; j_gene: TRBJ2-3; len: 15; abundance: many; d_gene: -; CDR3aa: CASSDQGGRADTQYF; CDR3nt: TGTGCCAGCAGTGACCAGGGGGGCCGTGCAGATACGCAGTATTTT
v_gene: TRBV30; j_gene: TRBJ1-5; len: 13; abundance: many; d_gene: -; CDR3aa: CAWSVGGGQPQHF; CDR3nt: TGTGCCTGGAGTGTAGGTGGAGGTCAGCCCCAGCATTTT
v_gene: TRBV7-9; j_gene: TRBJ1-2; len: 14; abundance: many; d_gene: -; CDR3aa: CASSPMDIFYGYTF; CDR3nt: TGTGCCAGCAGCCCTATGGACATCTTCTATGGCTACACCTTC
v_gene: TRBV5-4; j_gene: TRBJ1-6; len: 15; abundance: many; d_gene: TRBD1; CDR3aa: CASSLGPGGNSPLHF; CDR3nt: TGTGCCAGCAGCTTGGGGCCAGGGGGAAATTCACCCCTCCACTTT
v_gene: TRBV28; j_gene: TRBJ2-3; len: 18; abundance: many; d_gene: -; CDR3aa: CASSLGTRLWGGADTQYF; CDR3nt: TGTGCCAGCAGTTTAGGGACACGACTTTGGGGGGGCGCAGATACGCAGTATTTT
v_gene: TRBV30; j_gene: TRBJ2-1; len: 13; abundance: many; d_gene: -; CDR3aa: CAWSSRVGYEQFF; CDR3nt: TGTGCCTGGAGCAGCAGGGTGGGGTATGAGCAGTTCTTC
v_gene: TRBV29-1; j_gene: TRBJ1-2; len: 13; abundance: many; d_gene: TRBD1; CDR3aa: CSAWDRKNDGYTF; CDR3nt: TGCAGCGCCTGGGACAGGAAGAACGATGGCTACACCTTC
v_gene: TRBV9; j_gene: TRBJ2-7; len: 14; abundance: many; d_gene: -; CDR3aa: CASSVAGSAYEQYF; CDR3nt: TGTGCCAGCAGCGTAGCAGGGTCTGCGTACGAGCAGTACTTC
v_gene: TRBV6-1; j_gene: TRBJ1-2; len: 12; abundance: medium-sized; d_gene: -; CDR3aa: CASRAEIYGYTF; CDR3nt: TGTGCCAGCAGAGCCGAGATCTATGGCTACACCTTC
v_gene: TRBV27; j_gene: TRBJ2-7; len: 14; abundance: many; d_gene: -; CDR3aa: CASSLSGSTHEQYF; CDR3nt: TGTGCCAGCAGTTTATCGGGCAGTACCCACGAGCAGTACTTC
v_gene: TRBV10-3; j_gene: TRBJ1-5; len: 14; abundance: many; d_gene: -; CDR3aa: CAISEQGTGQPQHF; CDR3nt: TGTGCCATCAGTGAGCAGGGGACGGGTCAGCCCCAGCATTTT
v_gene: TRBV9; j_gene: TRBJ2-2; len: 13; abundance: many; d_gene: -; CDR3aa: CASSVVGGGELFF; CDR3nt: TGTGCCAGCAGCGTAGTGGGGGGCGGGGAGCTGTTTTTT
v_gene: TRBV2; j_gene: TRBJ1-2; len: 14; abundance: many; d_gene: -; CDR3aa: CASSNGGKDYGYTF; CDR3nt: TGTGCCAGCAGCAACGGGGGTAAGGACTATGGCTACACCTTC
v_gene: TRBV6-1; j_gene: TRBJ1-1; len: 13; abundance: medium-sized; d_gene: -; CDR3aa: CASSGGTAFEAFF; CDR3nt: TGTGCCAGCAGTGGCGGGACCGCTTTTGAAGCTTTCTTT
v_gene: TRBV7-9; j_gene: TRBJ1-4; len: 16; abundance: many; d_gene: -; CDR3aa: CASSRGLALGGEKLFF; CDR3nt: TGTGCCAGCAGCCGTGGTTTGGCTCTTGGTGGTGAAAAACTGTTTTTT